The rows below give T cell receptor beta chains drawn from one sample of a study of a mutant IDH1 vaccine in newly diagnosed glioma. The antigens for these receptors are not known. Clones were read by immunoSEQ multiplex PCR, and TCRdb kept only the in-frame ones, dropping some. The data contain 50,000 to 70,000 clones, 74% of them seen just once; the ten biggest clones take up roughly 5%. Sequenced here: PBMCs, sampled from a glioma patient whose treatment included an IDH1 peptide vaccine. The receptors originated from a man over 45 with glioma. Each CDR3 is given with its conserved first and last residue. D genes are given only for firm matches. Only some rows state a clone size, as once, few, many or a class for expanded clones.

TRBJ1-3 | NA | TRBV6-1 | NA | CASSEWRAGNTIYF | TGTGCCAGCAGTGAATGGCGGGCGGGAAACACCATATATTTT
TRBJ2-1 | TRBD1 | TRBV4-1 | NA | CASSRQGDGRNEQFF | TGCGCCAGCAGCCGACAGGGAGATGGAAGGAATGAGCAGTTCTTC
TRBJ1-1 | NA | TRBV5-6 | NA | CASSVVTGTGAFF | TGTGCCAGCAGCGTTGTTACAGGGACTGGAGCTTTCTTT
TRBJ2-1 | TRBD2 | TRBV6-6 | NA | CASTSGGTYNEQFF | TGTGCCAGCACAAGCGGGGGCACCTACAATGAGCAGTTCTTC
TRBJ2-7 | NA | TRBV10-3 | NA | CAISDADTYYEQYF | TGTGCCATCAGTGACGCCGACACTTATTACGAGCAGTACTTC
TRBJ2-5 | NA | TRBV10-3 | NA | CATGDGEETQYF | TGTGCCACCGGGGACGGGGAAGAGACCCAGTACTTC
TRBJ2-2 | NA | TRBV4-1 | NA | CASSQERTPGELFF | TGCGCCAGCAGCCAAGAACGGACACCCGGGGAGCTGTTTTTT
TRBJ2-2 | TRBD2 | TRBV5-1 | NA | CASAGLAGVNTGELFF | TGCGCCAGCGCCGGTCTAGCGGGGGTGAACACCGGGGAGCTGTTTTTT
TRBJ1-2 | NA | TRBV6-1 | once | CAGSVDPGDYGYTF | TGTGCCGGCAGTGTGGACCCTGGAGACTATGGCTACACCTTC
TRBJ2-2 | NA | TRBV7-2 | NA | CASSLSTGELFF | TGTGCCAGCAGCCTAAGCACCGGGGAGCTGTTTTTT
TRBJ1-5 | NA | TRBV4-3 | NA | CASSQDGNQPQHF | TGCGCCAGCAGCCAAGATGGGAATCAGCCCCAGCATTTT
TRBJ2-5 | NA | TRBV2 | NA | CATIQETQYF | TGTGCCACCATACAAGAGACCCAGTACTTC
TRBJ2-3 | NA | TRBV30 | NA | CAWSVRRGKADTQYF | TGTGCCTGGAGTGTACGGAGGGGGAAGGCAGATACGCAGTATTTT
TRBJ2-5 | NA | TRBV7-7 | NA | CASSSGRAYQETQYF | TGTGCTAGCAGCTCCGGGCGAGCCTACCAAGAGACCCAGTACTTC
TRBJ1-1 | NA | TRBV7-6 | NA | CASSSTENTEAFF | TGTGCCAGCAGCTCCACTGAGAACACTGAAGCTTTCTTT
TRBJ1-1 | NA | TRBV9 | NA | CASSVAGNTEAFF | TGTGCCAGCAGCGTAGCGGGGAACACTGAAGCTTTCTTT
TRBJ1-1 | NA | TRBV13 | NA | CASSLEGTYNMAFF | TGTGCCAGCAGCCTGGAAGGGACATACAATATGGCTTTCTTT
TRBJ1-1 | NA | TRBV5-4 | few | CASSPGGGGTEAFF | TGTGCCAGCAGCCCCGGGGGAGGAGGCACTGAAGCTTTCTTT
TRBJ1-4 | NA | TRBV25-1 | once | CASSEPTGGNEKLFF | TGTGCCAGCAGTGAACCCACGGGGGGTAATGAAAAACTGTTTTTT
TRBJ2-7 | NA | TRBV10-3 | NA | CAISDTASSYEQYF | TGTGCCATCAGTGACACCGCCAGCTCCTACGAGCAGTACTTC
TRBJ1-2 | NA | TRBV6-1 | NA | CASSAQGPRPSDYGYTF | TGTGCCAGCAGTGCCCAGGGGCCACGGCCTTCAGATTATGGCTACACCTTC
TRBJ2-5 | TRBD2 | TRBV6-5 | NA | CASSLGTSGGQTQYF | TGTGCCAGCAGTCTCGGGACTAGCGGGGGACAGACCCAGTACTTC
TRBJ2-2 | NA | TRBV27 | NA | CASSLWRTGELFF | TGTGCCAGCAGTTTATGGAGAACCGGGGAGCTGTTTTTT